A single sample is the source of the 26 T cell receptor beta chains below, sequenced in a study of blood T cell repertoires in COVID-19 (dated by TCRdb to 2020 to 2021). Library method: the immunoSEQ multiplex PCR assay. Not all clones reach the TCRdb copy of this immuneACCESS table, which keeps in-frame sequences only. Checked studies attribute under half of the gap to unresolved V genes and leave the rest unexplained. Counted in this sample were about 240,000 clones; about 90% of them appeared once. Roughly 3.3% of the sample is held by the ten biggest clonotypes. Sequenced: PBMCs or T cells enriched from blood (not recorded which). The source is a woman between 40 and 50 years old with acute COVID-19.

The chain carries TRBV24-1 and TRBJ2-1, with a possible D match to TRBD1 (5 bases). V was shortened by 5 bases and J by 9 bases, with 10 bases between the two germline ends. CDR1 KGHDR and CDR2 SFDVKD come from the germline V gene. The CDR3 runs to 12 residues. CDR3 coding DNA: TGTGCCACCAGTGTTGAAAGGGGTGAGCAGTTCTTC. Translated: CATSVERGEQFF.

This rearrangement joins TRBV6-5 to TRBJ2-3; TRBD2 matches at 14 bases. The V segment lost 6 bases and the J segment 10 bases; nucleotides outside the gene matches: 9. The CDR3 is 15 residues long. Germline V gene lookup returns CDR1 MNHEY and CDR2 SVGAGI. DNA for the CDR3: TGTGCCAGCAGCGACGGACTAGCGGGAGGTGTTCCGCAGTATTTT. Its protein is CASSDGLAGGVPQYF.

This clone appeared once. The chain combines TRBV15 with TRBJ2-7, with TRBD1 matching 7 bases. V gave up 0 bases and J gave up 3 bases; unmatched junction bases: 5. The CDR3 sequence is 15 residues long. Germline V CDR1 and CDR2: LNHNV, YYDKDF (reference sequence). The CDR3, as DNA: TGTGCCACCAGCAGAGAGTACGGGACAGACTACGAGCAGTACTTC. Translating it yields CATSREYGTDYEQYF.

This rearrangement joins TRBV29-1 to TRBJ2-7; D might be TRBD1 (5 bases). The V gene's germline CDR1 is SQVTM and CDR2 ANQGSEA. This CDR3 comprises 12 residues. V shed 0 bases and J shed 7 bases, with 10 bases lying between them. The CDR3 sequence is CSVEDRRGEQYF. Written as DNA, the CDR3 is TGCAGCGTTGAAGATCGAAGGGGAGAGCAGTACTTC.

In this sample, this clone turned up once. This chain joins TRBV2 and TRBJ1-1, with 10 bases identical to TRBD1. The CDR3 is 14 amino acids. Germline V gives CDR1 SNHLY, CDR2 FYNNEI. J gave up 5 bases and V 5 bases, and 5 bases lay outside the gene matches. The CDR3 DNA reads TGTGCCAGCAGTCAATGGGACAGGGGTACTGAAGCTTTCTTT. Encoded protein: CASSQWDRGTEAFF. Together with reference TRBV2 and TRBJ1-1, the CDR3 gives the full variable domain: EPEVTQTPSHQVTQMGQEVILRCVPISNHLYFYWYRQILGQKVEFLVSFYNNEISEKSEIFDDQFSVERPDGSNFTLKIRSTKLEDSAMYFCASSQWDRGTEAFFGQGTRLTVV.

This chain connects TRBV19 to TRBJ2-7; no clear D. The CDR3 contains 15 residues. V lost 0 bases, J lost 1 base, and 10 bases lay in between. Germline-derived CDR1 and CDR2 are LNHDA and SQIVND (reference sequence). CDR3: CASSIDRVFSYEQYF. CDR3 bases: TGTGCCAGTAGTATAGATCGGGTGTTTTCCTACGAGCAGTACTTC.

This rearrangement joins TRBV7-9 to TRBJ2-3; no clear D gene. CDR1 is SEHNR and CDR2 is FQNEAQ in the germline V gene (reference sequence). The CDR3 is 14 residues long. V was cut by 1 base and J by 2 bases, with 7 bases left in between. The CDR3 protein is CASSLDWSTDTQYF. The DNA of the CDR3 is TGTGCCAGCAGCTTAGACTGGTCCACAGATACGCAGTATTTT.

The chain joins TRBV27 to TRBJ1-1; no definite D call. The V end was cut by 6 bases, the J end by 1 base, with 9 bases between. This CDR3 is 13 amino acids long. Germline-derived CDR1 and CDR2 are MNHEY and SMNVEV (reference sequence). The CDR3 spells CASSMTPNTEAFF. The CDR3 DNA reads TGTGCCAGCAGCATGACACCGAACACTGAAGCTTTCTTT.

The chain is built from TRBV3-1 (or the pseudogene TRBV3-2) and TRBJ2-7; no reliable D call. V was clipped by 0 bases and J by 7 bases, with 10 bases between them. The CDR3 is made up of 13 amino acids. Germline lookup yields CDR1 LGHDT and CDR2 YNNKEL (reference sequence). The CDR3 reads CASSQDPGVEQYF. The DNA of the CDR3 is TGTGCCAGCAGCCAAGACCCCGGTGTAGAGCAGTACTTC.

The chain is built from TRBV5-4 and TRBJ1-2; tentative D call: TRBD1 (5 bases). The CDR3 length is 15 residues. Between the trimmed V and J ends, which lost 4 bases and 4 bases, there was a span of 17 bases. Germline V gene lookup returns CDR1 SGHNT and CDR2 YYREEE (reference sequence). The CDR3 DNA reads TGTGCCAGCAGCCCGGAACCTGATAGGGGCTATGGCTACACCTTC. This gives the protein CASSPEPDRGYGYTF.

V usage is TRBV15 and J usage is TRBJ1-1; D gene ambiguous. The CDR3 has 19 amino acids. V dropped 0 bases and J dropped 2 bases, with 22 bases sitting between them. CDR1 and CDR2 (germline): LNHNV, YYDKDF (reference sequence). CDR3 sequence: CATSRDEGLWTGINTEAFF. CDR3 coding DNA: TGTGCCACCAGCAGAGATGAGGGCCTGTGGACGGGGATAAACACTGAAGCTTTCTTT.

Comments on this clone: Different DNA sequences within this sample yield the same CDR3. V usage is TRBV6-5 and J usage is TRBJ1-6; no definite D call. Germline CDR1 reads MNHEY; CDR2 reads SVGAGI. CDR3 length: 13 amino acids. V was cut by 6 bases and J by 3 bases, with 6 bases left in between. The CDR3 nucleotides are TGTGCCAGCAGACGGAGCTATAATTCACCCCTCCACTTT. Translating it yields CASRRSYNSPLHF.

The V call is TRBV29-1, the J call TRBJ2-7, with TRBD1 matching over 7 bases. Germline V gene sequence: CDR1 SQVTM, CDR2 ANQGSEA. There are 12 residues in the CDR3. V shed 7 bases, J shed 3 bases, and the junction held 6 bases outside the gene matches. The CDR3 loop reads CSDTGTDYEQYF. CDR3 DNA sequence: TGCAGCGATACCGGGACAGACTACGAGCAGTACTTC.

Only one count was recorded for this clone. This sequence joins TRBV7-2 and TRBJ1-4; the D gene is possibly TRBD1 (5 bases). The germline V gene encodes CDR1 SGHTA and CDR2 FQGNSA. Trimming took off 7 bases at V and 7 bases at J, with 16 bases between the two ends. This CDR3 has 14 residues. The CDR3 loop reads CASTSGTVGEKLFF. The CDR3 DNA sequence: TGTGCCAGCACATCCGGGACTGTGGGTGAAAAACTGTTTTTT.

The rearrangement joins TRBV6-4 to TRBJ1-2; 8 positions match TRBD1. The CDR3 length is 13 residues. V lost 5 bases and J lost 5; bases outside the gene matches: 4. Germline assignment: CDR1 MRHNA and CDR2 SNTAGT. The CDR3 bases are TGTGCCAGCAGTCCCGGGACAGGTTATGGCTACACCTTC. Translated, it gives CASSPGTGYGYTF.

V is TRBV4-1 and J is TRBJ1-2; D might be TRBD1 (5 bases). The CDR3 covers 15 residues. CDR1 and CDR2 from the germline V gene are MGHRA and YSYEKL. The V end lost 1 base, the J end lost 4 bases, and 13 bases lay between the germline ends. The CDR3 region is CASSQGRASSYGYTF. CDR3 in DNA: TGCGCCAGCAGCCAAGGCAGGGCTAGTAGCTATGGCTACACCTTC.

This clone appeared a single time. Other DNA sequences in this sample translate to the same CDR3. This sequence joins TRBV19 and TRBJ1-5; TRBD1 matches at 10 bases. Germline CDR1 reads LNHDA; CDR2 reads SQIVND (reference sequence). Unmatched junction bases numbered 3, after V lost 1 base and J lost 6 bases. This CDR3 comprises 15 residues. CDR3 in amino acids: CASSIGQGAGQPQHF. As DNA, the CDR3 is TGTGCCAGTAGTATAGGACAGGGGGCCGGTCAGCCCCAGCATTTT.

To note about this clone: The same CDR3 can be traced to other DNA sequences in this sample. The chain combines TRBV7-2 with TRBJ2-1; 9 positions match TRBD2. Per germline, CDR1 SGHTA and CDR2 FQGNSA. The CDR3 has 15 residues. Trimming removed 5 bases from V and 1 base from J; junction bases left unmatched: 3. As DNA, the CDR3 is TGTGCCAGCAGCCTTAGCGGGAGTTCCTACAATGAGCAGTTCTTC. It encodes CASSLSGSSYNEQFF.

This chain uses TRBV5-1 with TRBJ1-1; 10 nucleotides match TRBD1. This CDR3 spans 14 amino acids. Germline V CDR1 and CDR2: SGHRS, YFSETQ. V was clipped by 4 bases and J by 4 bases; unmatched bases: 4. CDR3 residues: CASSPWTGGTEAFF. In DNA, the CDR3 is TGCGCCAGCAGCCCATGGACAGGGGGCACTGAAGCTTTCTTT.

The chain joins TRBV5-1 to TRBJ2-3, with D unresolved. From germline, CDR1 is SGHRS and CDR2 YFSETQ. The CDR3 totals 12 residues. V was pared by 4 bases and J by 4 bases, with 7 bases between. The CDR3 reads CASSRRPDTQYF. For the CDR3, the DNA is TGCGCCAGCAGCCGCAGGCCAGATACGCAGTATTTT.

This chain links TRBV3-1 (or the pseudogene TRBV3-2) with TRBJ2-7, with D possibly TRBD2 on 6 matching bases. Trimming stripped 3 bases from V and 4 bases from J, with 10 bases between. This CDR3 has 13 residues. Germline V lookup: CDR1 LGHDT, CDR2 YNNKEL (reference sequence). The CDR3 DNA sequence: TGTGCCAGCAGCCATAGCGGTTCATACGAGCAGTACTTC. Its protein is CASSHSGSYEQYF.

The genes are TRBV19 and TRBJ1-1; 9 bases line up with TRBD1. Germline V CDR1 and CDR2: LNHDA, SQIVND (reference sequence). This CDR3 is 14 amino acids long. The V and J ends lost 0 bases and 8 bases, in that order; junction bases with no gene match: 4. DNA of the CDR3: TGTGCCAGTAGTATAGAGGGGACAGGGTCGGAAGCTTTCTTT. Amino acids: CASSIEGTGSEAFF.

V and J are TRBV2 and TRBJ2-6; 7 bases are a match to TRBD2. V was pared by 7 bases and J by 0 bases, with 6 bases of the junction left unmatched. The CDR3 spans 16 residues. CDR1 and CDR2 from the germline V gene are SNHLY and FYNNEI. The CDR3 sequence is CASNMGGTSGANVLTF. The CDR3 coding sequence is TGTGCCAGCAATATGGGAGGGACCTCTGGGGCCAACGTCCTGACTTTC.

V usage is TRBV28 and J usage is TRBJ1-4, with D perhaps matching TRBD1 (5 bases). Trimming took 5 bases from V and 6 from J, leaving 16 bases between them. Germline lookup yields CDR1 MDHEN and CDR2 SYDVKM. The CDR3 is 15 residues long. The CDR3 DNA is TGTGCCAGCAGTCCCGTCGGGGGGGGTGATGAAAAACTGTTTTTT. Translating it yields CASSPVGGGDEKLFF.

This chain uses TRBV3-1 (or the pseudogene TRBV3-2) with TRBJ1-2; 7 bases map to TRBD1. Trimming at V came to 3 bases and at J to 8 bases, leaving 9 bases not matched to a gene. In germline, CDR1 is LGHDT, CDR2 YNNKEL (reference sequence). The CDR3 runs 14 residues. DNA of the CDR3: TGTGCCAGCAGCCAGGGGACAGAAAGTGGGGGCTACACCTTC. It is translated as CASSQGTESGGYTF.

The chain uses TRBV11-1 and TRBJ2-4, with TRBD2 as a possible D gene (6 bases). This CDR3 is built from 12 residues. Trimming shortened V by 8 bases and J by 8 bases, and 13 bases separated the two germline ends. Per the germline V gene, CDR1 is SGHAT and CDR2 is FQDESV (reference sequence). The CDR3 reads CASRGETDIQYF. The CDR3 coding sequence is TGTGCCAGCCGCGGGGAGACGGACATTCAGTACTTC.